Below, 20 T cell receptor beta chains from the same sample are listed, as sequenced in a study of identical twins. Each CDR3 protein is one row after TCRdb ran MiXCR on the 5' RACE reads. The table has some 1,600,000 distinct CDR3 sequences, roughly 35% seen once; the top ten hold around 0.3%. The source material was cord blood. Source of these receptors: a newborn girl in good health.

The chain links TRBV3-1 to TRBJ1-1, with D uncertain. This CDR3 is 16 amino acids long. In germline, CDR1 is LGHDT, CDR2 YNNKEL (reference sequence). V lost 0 bases and J 6 bases, leaving 17 bases between the germline ends. The CDR3 DNA is TGTGCCAGCAGCCAAGATCTGGCAGGACGTAGGGCTGAAGCTTTCTTT. It codes for CASSQDLAGRRAEAFF.

This clonotype was counted ten times or more. J is TRBJ2-1 and V is TRBV20-1; D is perhaps TRBD1 (7 bases). This CDR3 region has 11 residues. V shed 3 bases and J shed 9 bases, with 9 bases lying between them. CDR1 is DFQATT and CDR2 is SNEGSKA in the germline V gene (reference sequence). CDR3 sequence (DNA): TGCAGTGCTAGTCAGGGGGGTGAGCAGTTCTTC. Amino acids: CSASQGGEQFF.

This clonotype has just a few counts. V gene TRBV29-1 combines with J gene TRBJ1-2; D perhaps matches TRBD1 (6 bases). V lost 6 bases and J lost 1, with 15 bases in between. The CDR3 covers 14 residues. Germline values: CDR1 SQVTM, CDR2 ANQGSEA. CDR3: CSVGQPGLNYGYTF. DNA for the CDR3: TGCAGCGTCGGACAGCCGGGACTTAACTATGGCTACACCTTC.

The chain joins TRBV5-1 to TRBJ1-6, with 7 nucleotides matching TRBD1. Looked up from germline, CDR1 is SGHRS and CDR2 is YFSETQ. V dropped 7 bases and J dropped 5; count of bases not matched to a gene: 9. The CDR3 runs to 15 residues. The CDR3 DNA reads TGCGCCAGCCGTCGGACAGGCGGGGATAATTCACCCCTCCACTTT. Amino acids: CASRRTGGDNSPLHF.

Remarks on this clonotype: Since a much larger clone is just one base distant, this may be a read error. The chain links TRBV12-3 or TRBV12-4 to TRBJ2-4; D perhaps matches TRBD1 (6 bases). V gave up 1 base and J gave up 0 bases, with 13 bases separating them. The length of the CDR3 is 17 residues. The CDR3: CASSLGTANSAKNIQYF. Written as DNA, the CDR3 is TGTGCCAGCAGTTTAGGGACAGCCAATTCAGCCAAAAACATTCAGTACTTC.

In regard to this clonotype: Germline and junction disagree at one end, which may indicate a read error. V gene TRBV24-1 combines with J gene TRBJ2-1; D tentatively reads TRBD1 or TRBD2 (5 bases each). The CDR3 runs to 16 residues. CDR1 is KGHDR, CDR2 SFDVKD, per germline. The CDR3 here is CATSEPPGRRHNEQFF. CDR3 nucleotide sequence: TGTGCCACTAGTGAGCCCCCGGGACGGAGACACAATGAGCAGTTCTTC.

At least ten counts were recorded for this clonotype. The rearrangement links TRBV20-1 to TRBJ1-2, with 7 bases identical to TRBD1. This CDR3 is 14 amino acids long. In germline, CDR1 is DFQATT, CDR2 SNEGSKA (reference sequence). The V gene end was trimmed by 3 bases and the J gene end by 4 bases; junction bases not matched to a gene: 8. CDR3 nucleotide sequence: TGCAGTGCTAGTCGCGGGCAGGGGGGCTATGGCTACACCTTC. Amino acid sequence: CSASRGQGGYGYTF.

The chain joins TRBV29-1 to TRBJ1-1; a possible D gene is TRBD1 (5 bases). Germline V gives CDR1 SQVTM, CDR2 ANQGSEA. Trimming stripped 4 bases from V and 0 bases from J, with 12 bases between. This CDR3 has 14 residues. The CDR3 DNA reads TGCAGCGTTGGAGGAGGGACCATGAACACTGAAGCTTTCTTT. Its protein is CSVGGGTMNTEAFF.

This clonotype has more than one count but fewer than ten. The rearrangement joins TRBV20-1 to TRBJ2-6; weak D call: TRBD2 (6 bases). CDR1 and CDR2 from the germline V gene are DFQATT and SNEGSKA (reference sequence). V lost 3 bases to trimming and J lost 0 bases, with 9 bases between them. This CDR3 is 15 amino acids long. The CDR3 spells CSASSGGSGANVLTF. The CDR3 bases are TGCAGTGCTAGCTCCGGGGGCTCTGGGGCCAACGTCCTGACTTTC.

There are a few counts of this clonotype. V and J are TRBV18 and TRBJ1-2; 9 bases match TRBD1. There are 16 residues in the CDR3. Unmatched junction bases numbered 8, after V lost 6 bases and J lost 0 bases. Germline V gene lookup returns CDR1 KGHSH and CDR2 LQKENI. CDR3 sequence: CASSRQGGPANYGYTF. In nucleotides, the CDR3 is TGTGCCAGCTCCCGACAGGGGGGTCCAGCTAACTATGGCTACACCTTC.

This clonotype was recorded many times. The rearrangement links TRBV20-1 to TRBJ2-5, with 11 bases lining up with TRBD2. Germline values: CDR1 DFQATT, CDR2 SNEGSKA (reference sequence). V shed 1 base and J 2 bases; nucleotides not matched to a gene: 6. This CDR3 is built from 16 residues. DNA for the CDR3: TGCAGTGCTAGAGTTGTTACTAGCGGGGGACAAGAGACCCAGTACTTC. Its protein is CSARVVTSGGQETQYF.

The V and J genes are TRBV28 and TRBJ2-1; TRBD2 matches at 10 bases. Per germline, CDR1 MDHEN and CDR2 SYDVKM. The CDR3 covers 18 residues. The V gene end was trimmed by 6 bases and the J gene end by 0 bases; junction bases not matched to a gene: 11. The CDR3 loop is CASRPWTSGESSYNEQFF. CDR3 DNA: TGTGCCAGCAGACCCTGGACTAGCGGAGAATCCTCCTACAATGAGCAGTTCTTC.

This clonotype showed up just a few times. The CDR3 DNA sequence: TGTGCCAGCAGTTACTCTAGGGCGGATCAGCCCCAGCATTTT. This sequence encodes CASSYSRADQPQHF. The chain joins TRBV6-5 to TRBJ1-5; no clear D gene. The CDR3 loop spans 14 amino acids. Trimming took 0 bases from V and 5 from J, leaving 8 bases between them. Germline-derived CDR1 and CDR2 are MNHEY and SVGAGI.

V usage is TRBV3-1 and J usage is TRBJ1-5; D may be TRBD1 (5 bases). The CDR3 has 15 residues. Germline lookup yields CDR1 LGHDT and CDR2 YNNKEL (reference sequence). The V gene lost 1 base and the J gene lost 1 base, with 8 bases spanning the gap. The CDR3 here is CASSQAPGSNQPQHF. The CDR3 DNA follows: TGTGCCAGCAGCCAAGCACCAGGGAGCAATCAGCCCCAGCATTTT.

This clonotype was seen a few times. The chain combines TRBV12-3 or TRBV12-4 with TRBJ2-5; 11 nucleotides agree with TRBD1. This CDR3 is built from 14 residues. J was trimmed by 11 bases and V by 3 bases; bases with no gene match: 8. Here the CDR3 reads CASSFTGTGGEQYF. The CDR3 DNA reads TGTGCCAGCAGTTTCACCGGGACAGGGGGAGAGCAGTACTTC.

CDR3 sequence: CASSESGQGRYEQYF. The CDR3, as DNA: TGTGCCAGCAGTGAATCGGGACAGGGGAGATACGAGCAGTACTTC. The rearrangement uses TRBV25-1 and TRBJ2-7; 10 bases match TRBD1. V was clipped by 1 base and J by 4 bases; unmatched bases: 4. Germline assignment: CDR1 MGHDK and CDR2 SYGVNS. The CDR3 consists of 15 residues.

In the case of this clonotype: The junction departs from the called germline gene at one end, perhaps through a read error. The V call is TRBV20-1, the J call TRBJ2-7; maybe TRBD1 (5 bases). The CDR3 consists of 14 residues. Per the germline V gene, CDR1 is DFQATT and CDR2 is SNEGSKA (reference sequence). The CDR3 nucleotides are TGCAGTGCTGCCCGGACACTCAGCTCCTACGAGCGGTACTTC. Its translation: CSAARTLSSYERYF.

The chain has TRBV7-2 and TRBJ2-1, with D perhaps TRBD1 or TRBD2 (7 bases each). CDR1 is SGHTA and CDR2 is FQGNSA in the germline V gene. V gave up 6 bases and J gave up 9 bases, with 21 bases separating them. The CDR3 runs 15 residues. The CDR3 spells CASSCTSVGGSEQFF. CDR3 sequence (DNA): TGTGCCAGCAGTTGCACTAGCGTAGGGGGCAGTGAGCAGTTCTTC.

This clonotype was counted between two and nine times. The chain employs TRBV6-1 and TRBJ1-2; no firm D call. V lost 6 bases and J lost 4, with 9 bases in between. Germline CDR1 reads MNHNS; CDR2 reads SASEGT. The CDR3 consists of 12 residues. The chain's CDR3 is CASRGLTYGYTF. CDR3 coding DNA: TGTGCCAGCAGGGGCCTAACCTATGGCTACACCTTC.

J is TRBJ2-1 and V is TRBV2; 7 bases fit TRBD2. V shed 2 bases, J shed 2 bases, and the junction held 3 bases outside the gene matches. Germline CDR1 and CDR2: SNHLY and FYNNEI. The CDR3 spans 15 residues. The CDR3 region has the DNA TGTGCCAGCAGTGAATCCAGCGGGACCTACAATGAGCAGTTCTTC. As protein: CASSESSGTYNEQFF.